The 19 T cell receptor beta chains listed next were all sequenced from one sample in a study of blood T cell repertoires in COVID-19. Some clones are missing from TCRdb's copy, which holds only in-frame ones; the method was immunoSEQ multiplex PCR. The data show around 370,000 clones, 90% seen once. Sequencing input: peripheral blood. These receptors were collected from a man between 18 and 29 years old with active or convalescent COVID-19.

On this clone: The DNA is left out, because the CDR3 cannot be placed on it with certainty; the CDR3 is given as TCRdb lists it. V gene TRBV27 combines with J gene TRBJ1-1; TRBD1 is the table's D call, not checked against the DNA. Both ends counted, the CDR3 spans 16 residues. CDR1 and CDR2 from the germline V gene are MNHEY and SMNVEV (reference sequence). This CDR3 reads CASSFGPGASDTEAFF.

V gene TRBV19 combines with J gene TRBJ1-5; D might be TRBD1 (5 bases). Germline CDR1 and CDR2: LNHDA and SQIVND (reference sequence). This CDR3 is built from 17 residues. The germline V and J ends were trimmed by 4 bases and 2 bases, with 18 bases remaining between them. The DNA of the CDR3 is TGTGCCAGTAGTACGGATCCGGGACTTGGGGGCAATCAGCCCCAGCATTTT. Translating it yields CASSTDPGLGGNQPQHF.

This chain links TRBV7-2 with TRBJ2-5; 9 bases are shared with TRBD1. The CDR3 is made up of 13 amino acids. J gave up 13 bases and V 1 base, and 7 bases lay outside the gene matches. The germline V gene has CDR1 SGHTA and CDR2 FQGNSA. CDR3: CASSLVLGTGWYF. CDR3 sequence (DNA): TGTGCCAGCAGCTTAGTACTGGGGACAGGGTGGTACTTC. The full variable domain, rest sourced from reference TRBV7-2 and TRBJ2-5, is GAGVSQSPSNKVTEKGKDVELRCDPISGHTALYWYRQSLGQGLEFLIYFQGNSAPDKSGLPSDRFSAERTGGSVSTLTIQRTQQEDSAVYLCASSLVLGTGWYFGPGTRLLVL.

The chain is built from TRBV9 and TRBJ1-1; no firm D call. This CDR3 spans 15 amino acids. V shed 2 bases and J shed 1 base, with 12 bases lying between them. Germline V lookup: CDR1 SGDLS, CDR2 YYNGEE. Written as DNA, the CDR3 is TGTGCCAGCAGCGTTTCTAGCCGGGGGAACACTGAAGCTTTCTTT. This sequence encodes CASSVSSRGNTEAFF. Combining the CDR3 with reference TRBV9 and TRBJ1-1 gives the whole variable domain DSGVTQTPKHLITATGQRVTLRCSPRSGDLSVYWYQQSLDQGLQFLIQYYNGEERAKGNILERFSAQQFPDLHSELNLSSLELGDSALYFCASSVSSRGNTEAFFGQGTRLTVV.

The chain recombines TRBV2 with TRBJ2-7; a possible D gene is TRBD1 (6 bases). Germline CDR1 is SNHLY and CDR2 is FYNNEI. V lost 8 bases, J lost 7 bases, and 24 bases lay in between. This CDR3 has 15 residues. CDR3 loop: CASGGQSATTVEQYF. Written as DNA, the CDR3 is TGTGCCAGCGGCGGACAGTCCGCCACTACGGTTGAGCAGTACTTC.

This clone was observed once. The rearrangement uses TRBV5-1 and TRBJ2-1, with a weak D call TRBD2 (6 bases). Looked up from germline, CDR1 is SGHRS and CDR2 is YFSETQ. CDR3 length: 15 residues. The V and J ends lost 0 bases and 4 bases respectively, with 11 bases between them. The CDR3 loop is CASSLGRGYYNEQFF. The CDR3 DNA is TGCGCCAGCAGCTTGGGGCGGGGTTATTACAATGAGCAGTTCTTC. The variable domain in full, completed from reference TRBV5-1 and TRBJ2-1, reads KAGVTQTPRYLIKTRGQQVTLSCSPISGHRSVSWYQQTPGQGLQFLFEYFSETQRNKGNFPGRFSGRQFSNSRSEMNVSTLELGDSALYLCASSLGRGYYNEQFFGPGTRLTVL.

CDR3 loop: CASSFVRGLGGEQYF. The CDR3 DNA is TGTGCCAGCAGTTTCGTTAGGGGGCTGGGTGGCGAGCAGTACTTC. The chain carries TRBV28 and TRBJ2-7; TRBD1 matches at 7 bases. Per the germline V gene, CDR1 is MDHEN and CDR2 is SYDVKM. V lost 3 bases to trimming and J lost 6 bases; unmatched junction nucleotides: 11. The CDR3 sequence is 15 residues long.

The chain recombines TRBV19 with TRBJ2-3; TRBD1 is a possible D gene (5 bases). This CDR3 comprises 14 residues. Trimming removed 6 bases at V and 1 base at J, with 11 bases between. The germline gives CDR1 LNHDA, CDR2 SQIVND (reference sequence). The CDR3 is CASRDKVGTDTQYF. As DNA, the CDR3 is TGTGCCAGTAGGGACAAGGTGGGCACAGATACGCAGTATTTT.

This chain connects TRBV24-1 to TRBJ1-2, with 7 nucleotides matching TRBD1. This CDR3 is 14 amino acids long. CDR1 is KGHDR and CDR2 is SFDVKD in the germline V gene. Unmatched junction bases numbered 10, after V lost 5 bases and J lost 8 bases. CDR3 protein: CATSGADRDRGYTF. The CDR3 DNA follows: TGTGCCACCAGTGGCGCAGACAGGGACCGCGGCTACACCTTC.

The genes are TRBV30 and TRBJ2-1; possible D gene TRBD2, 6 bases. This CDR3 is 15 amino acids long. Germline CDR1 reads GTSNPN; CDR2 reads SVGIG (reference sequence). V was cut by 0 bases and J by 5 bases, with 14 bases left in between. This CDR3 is CAWSVGSGYNNEQFF. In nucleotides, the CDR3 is TGTGCCTGGAGTGTTGGTAGCGGATACAACAATGAGCAGTTCTTC.

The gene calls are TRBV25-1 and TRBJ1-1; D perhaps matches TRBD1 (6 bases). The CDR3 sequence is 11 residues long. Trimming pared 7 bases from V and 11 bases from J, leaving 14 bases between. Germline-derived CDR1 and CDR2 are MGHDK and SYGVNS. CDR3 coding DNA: TGTGCCAGCACTCTCCAGGGGAGTGCTTTCTTT. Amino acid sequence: CASTLQGSAFF.

The CDR3 sequence: CASRDGSNEKLFF. The CDR3 DNA follows: TGTGCCAGCCGGGACGGGAGTAATGAAAAACTGTTTTTT. J is TRBJ1-4 and V is TRBV2; a possible D gene is TRBD1 (5 bases). The V end was cut by 8 bases, the J end by 4 bases, with 11 bases between. Germline loops: CDR1 SNHLY, CDR2 FYNNEI. CDR3 length: 13 residues.

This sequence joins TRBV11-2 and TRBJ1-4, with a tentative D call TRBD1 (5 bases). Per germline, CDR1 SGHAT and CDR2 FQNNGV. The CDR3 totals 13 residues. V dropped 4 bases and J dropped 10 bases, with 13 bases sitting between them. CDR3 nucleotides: TGTGCCAGCAGCTCCAAGACAGCGACAAAACTGTTTTTT. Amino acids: CASSSKTATKLFF.

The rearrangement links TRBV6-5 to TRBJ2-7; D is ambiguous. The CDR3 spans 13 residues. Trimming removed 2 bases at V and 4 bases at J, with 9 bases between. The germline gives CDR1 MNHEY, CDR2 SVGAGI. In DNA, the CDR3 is TGTGCCAGCAGTTACCCCGCAGGTTACGAGCAGTACTTC. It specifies CASSYPAGYEQYF.

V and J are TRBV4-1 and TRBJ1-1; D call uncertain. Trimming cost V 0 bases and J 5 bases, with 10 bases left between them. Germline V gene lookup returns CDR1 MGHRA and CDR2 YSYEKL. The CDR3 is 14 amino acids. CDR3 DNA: TGCGCCAGCAGCCAAGAGACTAGGAGGACTGAAGCTTTCTTT. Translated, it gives CASSQETRRTEAFF.

This chain's CDR3 is CASSPYRRLAKNIQYF. The CDR3 region has the DNA TGTGCCAGCAGTCCATACAGGCGTCTAGCCAAAAACATTCAGTACTTC. J is TRBJ2-4 and V is TRBV28; maybe TRBD1 (5 bases). The V end was cut by 5 bases, the J end by 0 bases, with 14 bases between. The germline CDR1 and CDR2 sequences are MDHEN and SYDVKM. The CDR3 sequence is 16 residues long. Looking up the rest from reference TRBV28 and TRBJ2-4 gives the full variable domain: DVKVTQSSRYLVKRTGEKVFLECVQDMDHENMFWYRQDPGLGLRLIYFSYDVKMKEKGDIPEGYSVSREKKERFSLILESASTNQTSMYLCASSPYRRLAKNIQYFGAGTRLSVL.

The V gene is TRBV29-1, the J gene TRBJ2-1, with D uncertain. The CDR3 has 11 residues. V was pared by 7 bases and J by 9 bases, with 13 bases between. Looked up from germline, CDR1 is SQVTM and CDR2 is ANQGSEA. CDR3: CSGLRLLEQFF. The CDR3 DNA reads TGCAGCGGCCTGAGACTTCTTGAGCAGTTCTTC.

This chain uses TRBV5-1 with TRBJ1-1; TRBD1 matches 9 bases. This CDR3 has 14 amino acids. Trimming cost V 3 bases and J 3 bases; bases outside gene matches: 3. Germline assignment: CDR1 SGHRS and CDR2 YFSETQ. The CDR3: CASSSQGADTEAFF. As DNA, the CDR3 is TGCGCCAGCAGCTCACAGGGGGCGGACACTGAAGCTTTCTTT. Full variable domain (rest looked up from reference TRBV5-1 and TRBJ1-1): KAGVTQTPRYLIKTRGQQVTLSCSPISGHRSVSWYQQTPGQGLQFLFEYFSETQRNKGNFPGRFSGRQFSNSRSEMNVSTLELGDSALYLCASSSQGADTEAFFGQGTRLTVV.

In DNA, the CDR3 is TGTGCCAGCAGCCCCCGAGCGGGAGTGTATGGCACAGATACGCAGTATTTT. Amino acids: CASSPRAGVYGTDTQYF. The chain carries TRBV9 and TRBJ2-3; 8 bases are shared with TRBD2. J was trimmed by 1 base and V by 4 bases; bases with no gene match: 11. The germline V gene has CDR1 SGDLS and CDR2 YYNGEE. This CDR3 is 17 amino acids long.